These 18 T cell receptor beta chains were all obtained from the same sample, sequenced in a study of shared clonotypes between healthy human individuals. Measured with immunoSEQ multiplex PCR; TCRdb has only the in-frame clones, and not every one. The sample includes about 2 million clones, 85% to 95% of them seen just once. The material sequenced was naive CD4+ T cells sorted from blood. Subset denoted: CD45RA+ positively selected. Every receptor here comes from a young man in good health.

Comment on this clone: The junction and the germline gene differ at one end; a read error may be behind it. V gene TRBV7-3 combines with J gene TRBJ2-1, with 7 bases fitting TRBD2. Germline V gene lookup returns CDR1 SGHTA and CDR2 FQGTGA. The CDR3 length is 15 residues. The DNA for the CDR3 is TGTGCCAGCAGCTTATTGACTAGCTCCCACAATGAGCAGTTCTTC. Its protein is CASSLLTSSHNEQFF.

This clone was detected once. Other DNA sequences within the sample encode an identical CDR3. The J gene is TRBJ2-3, the V gene TRBV10-3, with TRBD2 matching over 10 bases. Germline V gene sequence: CDR1 ENHRY, CDR2 SYGVKD. J lost 1 base, V lost 4 bases, and 2 bases had no gene match. The CDR3 runs to 15 residues. CDR3 nucleotides: TGTGCCATCAGTGGACTAGCGGGTGGCACAGATACGCAGTATTTT. Amino acids: CAISGLAGGTDTQYF.

The rearrangement uses TRBV5-1 and TRBJ2-5; 10 nucleotides match TRBD2. Per the germline V gene, CDR1 is SGHRS and CDR2 is YFSETQ. The CDR3 has 16 amino acids. Trimming took 0 bases from V and 4 from J; bases not matched to a gene: 6. CDR3 amino acids: CASSLGGTSEGETQYF. The CDR3 coding sequence is TGCGCCAGCAGCTTGGGGGGGACTAGCGAAGGAGAGACCCAGTACTTC.

The V and J genes are TRBV6-6 and TRBJ1-1; possible D gene TRBD1, 5 bases. Germline loops: CDR1 MNHNY, CDR2 SVGAGI (reference sequence). Trimming shortened V by 6 bases and J by 0 bases, and 11 bases separated the two germline ends. This CDR3 has 14 residues. In DNA, the CDR3 is TGTGCCAGCAGGAGGGACGGTGTGAACACTGAAGCTTTCTTT. This gives the protein CASRRDGVNTEAFF.

V gene TRBV5-1 combines with J gene TRBJ2-7; 8 bases map to TRBD1. Trimming took 4 bases from V and 6 from J; bases not matched to a gene: 12. CDR1 is SGHRS and CDR2 is YFSETQ in the germline V gene. The CDR3 loop spans 15 amino acids. CDR3 amino acids: CASSQTGTGRSEQYF. CDR3 DNA: TGCGCCAGCAGCCAAACCGGGACAGGCCGCTCCGAGCAGTACTTC.

The chain is built from TRBV30 and TRBJ2-7; perhaps TRBD1 as D (6 bases). The germline V and J ends were trimmed by 1 base and 5 bases, with 12 bases remaining between them. This CDR3 region has 13 residues. Germline assignment: CDR1 GTSNPN and CDR2 SVGIG (reference sequence). The CDR3 loop is CAWSADRFHEQYF. CDR3 nucleotides: TGTGCCTGGAGTGCCGACAGGTTCCACGAGCAGTACTTC.

This chain links TRBV11-3 with TRBJ1-2; TRBD1 aligns across 9 bases. The CDR3 has 15 residues. The germline V gene has CDR1 SGHNT and CDR2 YENEEA. V lost 3 bases and J lost 7; bases outside the gene matches: 9. CDR3 region: CASSFARDRECGYTF. CDR3 DNA sequence: TGTGCCAGCAGCTTCGCCCGGGACAGGGAGTGTGGCTACACCTTC.

The chain couples TRBV30 to TRBJ2-7, with D possibly TRBD2 on 5 matching bases. CDR3 length: 13 amino acids. Looked up from germline, CDR1 is GTSNPN and CDR2 is SVGIG (reference sequence). Trimming removed 2 bases from V and 1 base from J, with 9 bases in between. CDR3 DNA sequence: TGTGCCTGGAGTCACGGGAAATCCTACGAGCAGTACTTC. Translated: CAWSHGKSYEQYF.

V usage is TRBV6-6 and J usage is TRBJ1-5; D uncertain. The CDR3 totals 13 residues. V was shortened by 4 bases and J by 9 bases, with 13 bases between the two germline ends. Per germline, CDR1 MNHNY and CDR2 SVGAGI (reference sequence). The CDR3: CASSWEGWGPQHF. The CDR3 nucleotides read TGTGCCAGCAGTTGGGAAGGGTGGGGGCCCCAGCATTTT.

This chain joins TRBV5-1 and TRBJ1-1; D not resolved. This CDR3 spans 12 amino acids. Germline V lookup: CDR1 SGHRS, CDR2 YFSETQ. The germline V and J ends were trimmed by 7 bases and 6 bases, with 13 bases remaining between them. The CDR3 protein is CASSSRDAEAFF. The CDR3 DNA is TGCGCCAGCTCCTCTCGCGACGCTGAAGCTTTCTTT.

The chain combines TRBV10-3 with TRBJ1-4; 9 bases map to TRBD1. This CDR3 spans 14 amino acids. Germline values: CDR1 ENHRY, CDR2 SYGVKD. Losses at the gene ends were 2 bases for V and 5 bases for J; bases not matched to a gene: 0. Here the CDR3 reads CAISEGTGNEKLFF. For the CDR3, the DNA is TGTGCCATCAGTGAGGGGACAGGGAATGAAAAACTGTTTTTT.

A single count supports this clone. The chain joins TRBV30 to TRBJ1-6; a weak D match, TRBD1 (6 bases). The length of the CDR3 is 15 residues. Trimming took off 2 bases at V and 11 bases at J, with 19 bases between the two ends. Germline assignment: CDR1 GTSNPN and CDR2 SVGIG (reference sequence). CDR3 in DNA: TGTGCCTGGAGTAAATCAGGGGTGGCATCGGCACCCCTCCACTTT. It translates to CAWSKSGVASAPLHF.

V is TRBV5-4 and J is TRBJ2-5; 9 bases map to TRBD2. J was trimmed by 5 bases and V by 4 bases; bases with no gene match: 9. The CDR3 spans 15 residues. The germline V gene encodes CDR1 SGHNT and CDR2 YYREEE (reference sequence). The DNA of the CDR3 is TGTGCCAGCAGCCTCTCTTCGACTAGCGGCGAGACCCAGTACTTC. Translating gives CASSLSSTSGETQYF. The full variable domain, rest sourced from reference TRBV5-4 and TRBJ2-5, is ETGVTQSPTHLIKTRGQQVTLRCSSQSGHNTVSWYQQALGQGPQFIFQYYREEENGRGNFPPRFSGLQFPNYSSELNVNALELDDSALYLCASSLSSTSGETQYFGPGTRLLVL.

The V and J genes are TRBV5-4 and TRBJ2-1; the D gene is possibly TRBD2 (6 bases). The CDR3 has 15 amino acids. Trimming stripped 4 bases from V and 6 bases from J, with 17 bases between. From germline, CDR1 is SGHNT and CDR2 YYREEE (reference sequence). The CDR3 sequence: CASSGGLSGANEQFF. In nucleotides, the CDR3 is TGTGCCAGCAGCGGTGGACTATCTGGGGCCAATGAGCAGTTCTTC. The entire variable domain, with the rest obtained from reference TRBV5-4 and TRBJ2-1, is as follows: ETGVTQSPTHLIKTRGQQVTLRCSSQSGHNTVSWYQQALGQGPQFIFQYYREEENGRGNFPPRFSGLQFPNYSSELNVNALELDDSALYLCASSGGLSGANEQFFGPGTRLTVL.

The genes are TRBV28 and TRBJ2-7; 9 bases match TRBD1. This CDR3 spans 14 amino acids. V lost 7 bases, J lost 1 base, and 5 bases stayed unmatched. Germline V gene sequence: CDR1 MDHEN, CDR2 SYDVKM. This chain's CDR3 is CASIRTGASYEQYF. The CDR3 nucleotides read TGTGCCAGCATCAGGACAGGGGCTTCCTACGAGCAGTACTTC.

This clone was recorded once. The rearrangement links TRBV29-1 to TRBJ2-1, with a possible D match to TRBD2 (6 bases). The CDR3 covers 14 residues. CDR1 SQVTM and CDR2 ANQGSEA come from the germline V gene. V lost 7 bases to trimming and J lost 8 bases, with 21 bases between them. The CDR3 DNA reads as TGCAGCGGGTTAGCGGCGCTGGGTAGGGATGAGCAGTTCTTC. Amino acid sequence: CSGLAALGRDEQFF.

The rearrangement joins TRBV7-2 to TRBJ2-1; the D gene is possibly TRBD2 (8 bases). Looked up from germline, CDR1 is SGHTA and CDR2 is FQGNSA. The CDR3 runs 15 residues. Deletions cut 5 bases from V and 7 bases from J, with 18 bases between. The CDR3 nucleotides are TGTGCCAGCAGCACGGGACTAGGGGGCTCAAATGAGCAGTTCTTC. It translates to CASSTGLGGSNEQFF.

The V call is TRBV4-1, the J call TRBJ2-7, with D perhaps matching TRBD1 (6 bases). Looked up from germline, CDR1 is MGHRA and CDR2 is YSYEKL. V lost 1 base to trimming and J lost 5 bases, with 12 bases between them. The length of the CDR3 is 14 residues. CDR3 residues: CASSQVIQGNEQYF. CDR3 bases: TGCGCCAGCAGCCAAGTTATACAGGGCAACGAGCAGTACTTC.